A selection of T cell receptor beta chains follows, all from one sample in a study of breast tumors, draining lymph nodes, adjacent tissues. From the multiplex PCR reads, TCRdb called clonotypes with MiXCR, one entry per CDR3 protein. The table includes tens of thousands of distinct CDR3 sequences, roughly 40% detected once. The sequenced sample consisted of breast tumor tissue. Receptors were obtained from a female donor with breast cancer. Some clones in this sample may be carry-over from other donors' samples. Both conserved end residues are part of each CDR3. The order of the fields is V gene, J gene, D gene, clone size, CDR3 DNA, CDR3 protein. A D gene is named only where the DNA matches it firmly. Rows give clone size only sometimes, using once, few, many, or a class for an expanded clone.

TRBV4-3	TRBJ2-3	TRBD1	many	TGCGCCAGCAGCCCACAAGGGGGCAGTACAGATACGCAGTATTTT	CASSPQGGSTDTQYF
TRBV6-5	TRBJ2-7	TRBD2	.	TGTGCCAGCAGTTACAGGACTAGCGGGAGGGCCGTCCGCGGCGAGCAGTACTTC	CASSYRTSGRAVRGEQYF
TRBV25-1	TRBJ2-1	.	many	TGTGCCAGCAGTGAATGGTATTCTACACGTGAGGGGAATGAGCAGTTCTTC	CASSEWYSTREGNEQFF
TRBV12-3/TRBV12-4	TRBJ2-7	TRBD2	many	TGTGCCAGCAGTTTAATTAGCGGGAGGCTCAACGAGCAGTACTTC	CASSLISGRLNEQYF
TRBV18	TRBJ2-7	TRBD1	.	TGTGCCAGCTCACCACCATACGGACAGGGGGCAACCTACGAGCAGTACTTC	CASSPPYGQGATYEQYF
TRBV10-3	TRBJ2-7	.	.	TGTGCCATCAGTGAGAGGGGGGCAGGGGACGAGCAGTACTTC	CAISERGAGDEQYF
TRBV14	TRBJ2-7	.	.	TGTGCCAGCAGCCAAGGCAGGGGCCCGAACTACGGGCAGTACTTC	CASSQGRGPNYGQYF
TRBV14	TRBJ1-3	TRBD1	.	TGTGCCAGCAGCCGAACGACAGGGCTGTCTGGAAACACCATATATTTT	CASSRTTGLSGNTIYF
TRBV20-1	TRBJ1-2	TRBD1	.	TGCAGTGCTAGGACAGGGGCCCGCTATGGCTACACCTTC	CSARTGARYGYTF
TRBV4-1	TRBJ1-4	TRBD1	.	TGCGCCGGCAGCCAAGACAGGGCAAGGGAAAAACTGTTTTTT	CAGSQDRAREKLFF
TRBV2	TRBJ2-2	TRBD2	once	TGTGCCAGCAGTGTGGTAGCGGGAGGGCCCCGGGAGCTGTTTTTT	CASSVVAGGPRELFF
TRBV5-1	TRBJ2-2	.	.	TGCGCCAGCAGCTTGGACAGGTGGGTCGGGGAGCTGTTTTTT	CASSLDRWVGELFF
TRBV20-1	TRBJ1-6	.	.	TGCAGCGCCAAGTGGCAGGCGCCTAATTCACCCCTCCACTTT	CSAKWQAPNSPLHF
TRBV4-2	TRBJ1-3	TRBD1	.	TGTGCCAGCAGCCAAGGGGACAGGGAAGGAACTTTATATTTT	CASSQGDREGTLYF
TRBV29-1	TRBJ1-2	.	.	TGCAGCGTTGAAGATCCGTCCTACTTCTATGGCTACACCTTC	CSVEDPSYFYGYTF
TRBV2	TRBJ2-5	.	.	TGTGCCAGCCACAGAGAAGAGACCCAGTACTTC	CASHREETQYF
TRBV2	TRBJ2-7	TRBD1	.	TGTGCCAGCACCGGACAGGGTAACTACGAGCAGTACTTC	CASTGQGNYEQYF
TRBV11-2	TRBJ2-7	TRBD2	many	TGTGCCAGCAGCTTCGGCCGGACTAGCGGGAGCTCCTACGAGCAGTACTTC	CASSFGRTSGSSYEQYF
TRBV18	TRBJ2-1	TRBD2	.	TGTGCCAGCCCACCCGGGACTAGCCAAGGGGGTGAGCAGTTCTTC	CASPPGTSQGGEQFF
TRBV19	TRBJ2-2	TRBD2	many	TGTGCCAGTAGTATAGACTCGGCGGGGGGAGGAACCGGGGAGCTGTTTTTT	CASSIDSAGGGTGELFF
TRBV9	TRBJ1-2	.	.	TGTGCCAGCAGCCCCGAGGAGGCTAACTATGGCTACACCTTC	CASSPEEANYGYTF
TRBV29-1	TRBJ1-4	.	.	TGCAGCGTCCGGGATCCACAGGGAGCGGGGGGTGAAAAACTGTTTTTT	CSVRDPQGAGGEKLFF
TRBV20-1	TRBJ1-2	TRBD1	many	TGCAGTGCGGCAGACAGGGACTCCGTTTATGGCTACACCTTC	CSAADRDSVYGYTF
TRBV30	TRBJ2-3	.	.	TGTGCCTGGAGTGTAGGGGGCACAGATACGCAGTATTTT	CAWSVGGTDTQYF
TRBV9	TRBJ1-5	.	.	TGTGCCAGCAGCTCCGGACGGCTCAATCAGCCCCAGCATTTT	CASSSGRLNQPQHF
TRBV10-2	TRBJ1-6	TRBD1	.	TGCGCCAGCAGAGCGACAGGGGAGAATTCACCCCTCCACTTT	CASRATGENSPLHF
TRBV9	TRBJ2-7	TRBD2	.	TGTGCCAGCAGCGTAGGATCTGATTGGCTAGCGGGAGCCAGCGAGCAGTACTTC	CASSVGSDWLAGASEQYF
TRBV11-2	TRBJ2-1	TRBD2	many	TGTGCCAGCAGCTTAGGTGGGACTAGCGGGACTGAGCAGTTCTTC	CASSLGGTSGTEQFF
TRBV5-1	TRBJ2-3	TRBD2	.	TGCGCCAGCAGCTTGCGAAACAGCGGGGAGACAGATACGCAGTATTTT	CASSLRNSGETDTQYF
TRBV20-1	TRBJ2-5	.	.	TGCAGTGCCCGCCCCTCGCGGCAGGGACAAGAGACCCAGTACTTC	CSARPSRQGQETQYF
TRBV7-2	TRBJ1-2	.	.	TGTGCCAGCAGCGTACTCCCCAGAGGGGGAGTCTATGGCCACACCTTC	CASSVLPRGGVYGHTF
TRBV20-1	TRBJ2-7	TRBD1	many	TGCAGTGCGGGACAGGGAGGATCATACGAGCAGTACTTC	CSAGQGGSYEQYF
TRBV10-3	TRBJ2-5	.	.	TGTGCCATCAGTGAGTCTAGACTAGAGGGAGCAGTCGAGCAAGAGACCCAGTACTTC	CAISESRLEGAVEQETQYF
TRBV7-8	TRBJ2-3	.	.	TGTGCCAGCAGCTTTAACAGGAATATGGTGGCAGATACGCAGTATTTT	CASSFNRNMVADTQYF
TRBV7-9	TRBJ2-7	.	.	TGTGCCAGCAGCTCACTGACCTACGAGCAGTACTTC	CASSSLTYEQYF
TRBV29-1	TRBJ2-1	.	.	TGCGGCGTTGAAGGGCGACACAATGAGCAGTTCTTC	CGVEGRHNEQFF
TRBV15	TRBJ2-3	.	.	TGTGCCACCAGCAGAGACCCCTCACTGGCGAGCGTTAATACGCAGTATTTT	CATSRDPSLASVNTQYF
TRBV9	TRBJ2-7	.	.	TGTGCCAGCAGCTATGGACACCTCGACGAGCAGTACTTC	CASSYGHLDEQYF
TRBV20-1	TRBJ2-7	TRBD1	.	TGCAGTGCTAGAAGGGCAGACAGGGATTGCGGGCAGTACTTC	CSARRADRDCGQYF
TRBV7-6	TRBJ2-5	TRBD2	medium-sized	TGTGCCAGCAGCCCAGGGACTAGCGGGAAAGAGACCCAGTACTTC	CASSPGTSGKETQYF
TRBV25-1	TRBJ1-4	TRBD1	.	TGTGCCAGCAGCCTCGGATGGACAGGGGGTGAAAAACTGTTTTTT	CASSLGWTGGEKLFF
TRBV20-1	TRBJ2-1	.	.	TGCAGTGCTAGCCCGGGACAAGAAGACAATGAGCAGTTCTTC	CSASPGQEDNEQFF
TRBV7-8	TRBJ2-3	TRBD2	.	TGTGCCAGCAGCTTATCTAACGGGGGGGGCATGAGCACAGATACGCAGTATTTT	CASSLSNGGGMSTDTQYF
TRBV5-1	TRBJ2-3	.	medium-sized	TGCGCCAGCAGCCCGGTGGGGGCCGGCACAGATACGCAGTATTTT	CASSPVGAGTDTQYF